This TCR beta chain comes out of a study of blood T cell repertoires in COVID-19. This CDR3 is 13 amino acids long. The ends were cut back, 5 bases at V and 7 bases at J, with 9 bases in the middle. The germline V gene encodes CDR1 SEHNR and CDR2 FQNEAQ (reference sequence). Repertoires were generated with immunoSEQ multiplex PCR, while TCRdb's copy carries only in-frame clones and drops some. The sample gives over 90,000 clones, roughly four fifths of which show up once; 9.9% is in the top ten. The material sequenced was peripheral blood. This TCR came from a man aged 40-49 years with active or convalescent COVID-19. The chain couples TRBV7-9 to TRBJ1-6; D remains unclear. DNA of the CDR3: TGTGCCAGCAGCCCCCTAGGCAATTCACCCCTCCACTTT. Residues: CASSPLGNSPLHF.